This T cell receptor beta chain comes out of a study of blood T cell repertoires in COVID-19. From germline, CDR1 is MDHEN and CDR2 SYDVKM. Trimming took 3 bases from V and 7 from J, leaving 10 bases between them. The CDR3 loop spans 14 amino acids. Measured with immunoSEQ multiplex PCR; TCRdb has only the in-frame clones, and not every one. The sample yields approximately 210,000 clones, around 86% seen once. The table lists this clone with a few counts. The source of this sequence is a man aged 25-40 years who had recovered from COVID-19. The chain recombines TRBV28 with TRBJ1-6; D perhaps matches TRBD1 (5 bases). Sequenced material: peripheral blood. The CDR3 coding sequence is TGTGCCAGCAGTTTGGGGCGGACAAATTCACCCCTCCACTTT. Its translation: CASSLGRTNSPLHF.